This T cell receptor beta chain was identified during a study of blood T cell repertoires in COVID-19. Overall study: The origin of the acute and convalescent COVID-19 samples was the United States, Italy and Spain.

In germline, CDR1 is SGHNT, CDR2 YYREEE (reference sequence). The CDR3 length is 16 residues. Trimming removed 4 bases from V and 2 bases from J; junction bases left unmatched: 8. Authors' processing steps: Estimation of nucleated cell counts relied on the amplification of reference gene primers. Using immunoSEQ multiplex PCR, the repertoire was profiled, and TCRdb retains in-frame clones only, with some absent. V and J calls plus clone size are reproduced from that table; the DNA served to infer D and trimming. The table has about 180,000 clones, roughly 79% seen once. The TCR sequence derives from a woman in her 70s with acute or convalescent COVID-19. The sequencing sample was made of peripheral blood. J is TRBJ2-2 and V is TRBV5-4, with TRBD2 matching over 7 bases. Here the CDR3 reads CASSEKTSRNTGELFF. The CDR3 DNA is TGTGCCAGCAGCGAAAAGACTAGCAGAAACACCGGGGAGCTGTTTTTT.